These 26 T cell receptor beta chains share one sample of origin, sequenced in a study of T cell repertoires in cytomegalovirus infection. A single record per CDR3 protein comes from TCRdb applying MiXCR to the reads. The sample has hundreds of thousands of distinct CDR3 sequences, 8% to 10% seen once. Sequencing was carried out using PBMCs. The receptors shown here come from a human donor in good health (CMV status not recorded). Some clones in this sample may be carry-over from other donors' samples.

This clonotype was seen at least ten times. The chain is built from TRBV12-3 or TRBV12-4 and TRBJ2-3, with 10 bases identical to TRBD1. The CDR3 has 15 residues. The junction had 6 bases not matched to a gene; V was cut back by 6 bases and J by 3 bases. This CDR3 is CASSSRDRGTDTQYF. The CDR3 DNA reads as TGTGCCAGCAGCAGCCGGGACAGGGGAACAGATACGCAGTATTTT.

This clonotype has ten or more counts. The chain is built from TRBV9 and TRBJ2-6, with D possibly matching TRBD1 (5 bases). V was pared by 0 bases and J by 0 bases, with 19 bases between. The CDR3 length is 20 residues. Germline loops: CDR1 SGDLS, CDR2 YYNGEE. The CDR3 nucleotides read TGTGCCAGCAGCGTAGAGGACACATTATACTACGACTCTGGGGCCAACGTCCTGACTTTC. As protein: CASSVEDTLYYDSGANVLTF.

Comment on this clonotype: This may arise from a read error, as a much more abundant clone is one base away. The gene calls are TRBV6-2 or TRBV6-3 and TRBJ1-5; tentatively, D is TRBD1 (5 bases). The CDR3 totals 16 residues. The germline CDR1 and CDR2 sequences are MNHEY and SVGEGT. V was trimmed by 7 bases and J by 2 bases, leaving 18 bases between them. As DNA, the CDR3 is TGTGCCAGCACCTACCGGACCGGGGCGCGCAATCAGCCCCAGCATTTT. Translation gives CASTYRTGARNQPQHF.

In its sample, this clonotype was seen many times. The chain couples TRBV7-2 to TRBJ2-1; the D call may be TRBD1 or TRBD2 (6 bases each). CDR3 length: 16 residues. V was trimmed by 0 bases and J by 7 bases, leaving 16 bases between them. CDR1 is SGHTA and CDR2 is FQGNSA in the germline V gene. This chain's CDR3 is CASSLAGGGQRNEQFF. The CDR3, as DNA: TGTGCCAGCAGCTTAGCAGGAGGGGGGCAGAGAAATGAGCAGTTCTTC.

This clonotype was seen at least ten times. V and J are TRBV4-3 and TRBJ1-1; TRBD1 matches 8 bases. This CDR3 contains 18 residues. Germline CDR1 reads LGHNA; CDR2 reads YSLEER. The ends lost 0 bases at V and 6 bases at J; junction bases unmatched: 15. The CDR3 region has the DNA TGCGCCAGCAGCCAAGAAACCGGACAGGGATATAGAGGGCCTGAAGCTTTCTTT. As protein: CASSQETGQGYRGPEAFF.

This clonotype was observed a handful of times. The gene calls are TRBV29-1 and TRBJ2-7, with 7 nucleotides matching TRBD1. J was trimmed by 2 bases and V by 2 bases; bases with no gene match: 15. CDR3 length equals 17 residues. In germline, CDR1 is SQVTM, CDR2 ANQGSEA. CDR3 in DNA: TGCAGCGTTGAACGAGAACTCGACAGGGAAGAGACCTACGAGCAGTACGTC. This codes for CSVERELDREETYEQYV.

This clonotype was seen ten or more times. The rearrangement uses TRBV7-2 and TRBJ2-3; no clear D gene. This CDR3 region has 14 residues. Germline lookup yields CDR1 SGHTA and CDR2 FQGNSA. V lost 3 bases and J 6 bases, leaving 13 bases between the germline ends. Here the CDR3 DNA reads TGTGCCAGCAGCTTTAGAGCCTCAACCGATACGCAGTATTTT. It encodes CASSFRASTDTQYF.

The V gene is TRBV19, the J gene TRBJ1-2, with 8 bases matching TRBD1. With V trimmed by 3 bases and J by 2 bases, 5 bases remained unmatched. The CDR3 is made up of 15 amino acids. The germline V gene has CDR1 LNHDA and CDR2 SQIVND (reference sequence). The CDR3 DNA reads TGTGCCAGTAGTATTTATCAGGGGGCGAACTATGGCTACACCTTC. It translates to CASSIYQGANYGYTF.

The table lists this clonotype with many counts. This chain uses TRBV5-1 with TRBJ1-1; TRBD1 agrees at 8 bases. CDR1 and CDR2 (germline): SGHRS, YFSETQ. The CDR3 runs 16 residues. J lost 1 base, V lost 2 bases, and 7 bases had no gene match. CDR3 sequence: CASSFRPQGENTEAFF. In DNA form, the CDR3 reads TGCGCCAGCAGCTTTCGTCCACAGGGGGAGAACACTGAAGCTTTCTTT.

This clonotype came up many times. The chain has TRBV28 and TRBJ2-2, with D maybe TRBD1 (5 bases). This CDR3 has 15 amino acids. Trimming took off 3 bases at V and 7 bases at J, with 15 bases between the two ends. Germline-derived CDR1 and CDR2 are MDHEN and SYDVKM. CDR3 protein: CASSLPREGVGELFF. CDR3 DNA: TGTGCCAGCAGTTTGCCCAGGGAAGGGGTCGGGGAGCTGTTTTTT.

This clonotype was detected many times. The chain couples TRBV12-3 or TRBV12-4 to TRBJ1-2; TRBD1 aligns across 7 bases. With V trimmed by 1 base and J by 5 bases, 13 bases remained unmatched. The CDR3 loop spans 17 amino acids. CDR3 sequence reads: CASSLDVGDRVVYGYTF. The CDR3 nucleotides read TGTGCCAGCAGTTTAGATGTGGGAGACAGGGTAGTTTATGGCTACACCTTC.

This clonotype was found many times. The rearrangement uses TRBV7-2 and TRBJ1-2; D uncertain. The V gene lost 5 bases and the J gene lost 0 bases, with 7 bases spanning the gap. Germline CDR1 SGHTA, CDR2 FQGNSA. CDR3 length equals 13 residues. The CDR3 spells CASSTDANYGYTF. CDR3 in DNA: TGTGCCAGCAGCACGGACGCTAACTATGGCTACACCTTC.

This clonotype was counted many times. The chain employs TRBV7-2 and TRBJ1-1; D may be TRBD1 (5 bases). The CDR3 length is 13 residues. With 4 bases removed from V and 3 bases from J, the gap between germline ends came to 9 bases. Germline lookup yields CDR1 SGHTA and CDR2 FQGNSA. Here the CDR3 DNA reads TGTGCCAGCAGCTGGGGGGTTGACACTGAAGCTTTCTTT. Translation gives CASSWGVDTEAFF. The whole variable domain, remainder taken from reference TRBV7-2 and TRBJ1-1, is GAGVSQSPSNKVTEKGKDVELRCDPISGHTALYWYRQSLGQGLEFLIYFQGNSAPDKSGLPSDRFSAERTGGSVSTLTIQRTQQEDSAVYLCASSWGVDTEAFFGQGTRLTVV.

The sample holds many counts of this clonotype. CDR3 bases: TGTGCCAGCAGGGACACAGGGTTTAAACTGTTTTTT. Protein product: CASRDTGFKLFF. The J gene is TRBJ1-4, the V gene TRBV28, with D possibly TRBD1 on 6 matching bases. The CDR3 runs 12 residues. The V end lost 6 bases, the J end lost 11 bases, and 13 bases lay between the germline ends. The V gene's germline CDR1 is MDHEN and CDR2 SYDVKM. Full variable domain (remainder filled in from reference TRBV28 and TRBJ1-4): DVKVTQSSRYLVKRTGEKVFLECVQDMDHENMFWYRQDPGLGLRLIYFSYDVKMKEKGDIPEGYSVSREKKERFSLILESASTNQTSMYLCASRDTGFKLFFGSGTQLSVL.

V and J are TRBV28 and TRBJ1-1, with D tentatively TRBD1 (6 bases). The length of the CDR3 is 13 residues. Trimming removed 2 bases from V and 7 bases from J, with 11 bases in between. Germline assignment: CDR1 MDHEN and CDR2 SYDVKM. The CDR3, as DNA: TGTGCCAGCAGTTTAAAGGGGACATTTGAAGCTTTCTTT. Protein sequence: CASSLKGTFEAFF. Full variable domain (remainder filled in from reference TRBV28 and TRBJ1-1): DVKVTQSSRYLVKRTGEKVFLECVQDMDHENMFWYRQDPGLGLRLIYFSYDVKMKEKGDIPEGYSVSREKKERFSLILESASTNQTSMYLCASSLKGTFEAFFGQGTRLTVV.

There are many counts of this clonotype. The rearrangement links TRBV7-2 to TRBJ1-5; D might be TRBD1 (6 bases). The ends were cut back, 3 bases at V and 6 bases at J, with 9 bases in the middle. Germline-derived CDR1 and CDR2 are SGHTA and FQGNSA. This CDR3 is built from 13 residues. The CDR3 is CASSFGQPQPQHF. CDR3 DNA sequence: TGTGCCAGCAGCTTCGGACAGCCTCAGCCCCAGCATTTT. The whole variable domain, filled in from reference TRBV7-2 and TRBJ1-5, reads GAGVSQSPSNKVTEKGKDVELRCDPISGHTALYWYRQSLGQGLEFLIYFQGNSAPDKSGLPSDRFSAERTGGSVSTLTIQRTQQEDSAVYLCASSFGQPQPQHFGDGTRLSIL.

There are a few counts of this clonotype. This rearrangement joins TRBV29-1 to TRBJ2-5; TRBD1 matches at 9 bases. CDR1 and CDR2 (germline): SQVTM, ANQGSEA. The CDR3 has 13 amino acids. V was pared by 7 bases and J by 5 bases, with 8 bases of the junction left unmatched. CDR3: CSGAGTGYETQYF. The CDR3 bases are TGCAGCGGGGCCGGGACAGGGTACGAGACCCAGTACTTC.

This clonotype was counted at least ten times. This chain links TRBV19 with TRBJ2-3; 7 bases align to TRBD2. V shed 3 bases and J 0 bases; nucleotides not matched to a gene: 9. Germline loops: CDR1 LNHDA, CDR2 SQIVND (reference sequence). The CDR3 runs 17 residues. The CDR3 protein is CASSIWAGVTSTDTQYF. The CDR3, as DNA: TGTGCCAGTAGTATCTGGGCGGGGGTCACTAGCACAGATACGCAGTATTTT.

The table lists this clonotype with many counts. The chain is built from TRBV7-2 and TRBJ1-1; D gene uncertain. This CDR3 is 17 amino acids long. Germline CDR1 SGHTA, CDR2 FQGNSA. The V and J ends lost 2 bases and 0 bases respectively, with 16 bases between them. CDR3 residues: CASSLSFGPIMNTEAFF. The CDR3 nucleotides read TGTGCCAGCAGCTTATCCTTCGGGCCGATTATGAACACTGAAGCTTTCTTT.

This clonotype was seen at least ten times. The rearrangement joins TRBV6-1 to TRBJ2-3, with TRBD2 as a possible D gene (5 bases). The CDR3 runs 14 residues. Trimming removed 1 base at V and 7 bases at J, with 12 bases between. Germline V lookup: CDR1 MNHNS, CDR2 SASEGT. This CDR3 reads CASSEGGNTNTQYF. The CDR3 nucleotides read TGTGCCAGCAGTGAAGGAGGGAATACTAATACGCAGTATTTT.

This clonotype occurred many times. V usage is TRBV28 and J usage is TRBJ1-4, with 8 bases fitting TRBD1. The V segment lost 6 bases and the J segment 5 bases; nucleotides outside the gene matches: 5. This CDR3 has 14 residues. Germline V gives CDR1 MDHEN, CDR2 SYDVKM. In nucleotides, the CDR3 is TGTGCCAGCAGCTTGACAGGGGAAAATGAAAAACTGTTTTTT. Protein product: CASSLTGENEKLFF.

A few counts support this clonotype. This chain links TRBV28 with TRBJ1-6; no reliable D call. This CDR3 is built from 15 residues. CDR1 is MDHEN and CDR2 is SYDVKM in the germline V gene. Deletions cut 2 bases from V and 10 bases from J, with 15 bases between. This CDR3 reads CASSLPPGVRSPLHF. The CDR3 nucleotides are TGTGCCAGCAGTTTACCCCCTGGCGTGAGGTCACCCCTCCACTTT. Full variable domain (remainder filled in from reference TRBV28 and TRBJ1-6): DVKVTQSSRYLVKRTGEKVFLECVQDMDHENMFWYRQDPGLGLRLIYFSYDVKMKEKGDIPEGYSVSREKKERFSLILESASTNQTSMYLCASSLPPGVRSPLHFGNGTRLTVT.

The rearrangement uses TRBV9 and TRBJ1-2, with TRBD1 matching 8 bases. V shed 2 bases, J shed 5 bases, and the junction held 8 bases outside the gene matches. The CDR3 runs 15 residues. CDR1 SGDLS and CDR2 YYNGEE come from the germline V gene. The CDR3 spells CASSVGPGQGYGYTF. The CDR3 DNA follows: TGTGCCAGCAGCGTGGGGCCAGGACAGGGTTATGGCTACACCTTC.

This clonotype was recorded many times. The gene calls are TRBV3-1 and TRBJ2-1; 7 nucleotides line up with TRBD2. This CDR3 comprises 15 residues. Trimming cost V 1 base and J 5 bases; bases outside gene matches: 5. Germline CDR1 and CDR2: LGHDT and YNNKEL (reference sequence). The CDR3 is CASSQASGANNEQFF. In DNA, the CDR3 is TGTGCCAGCAGCCAAGCGAGCGGGGCGAACAATGAGCAGTTCTTC.

This clonotype was seen ten or more times. The CDR3 is CASSSLIGPIPQHF. The CDR3 DNA follows: TGTGCCAGCAGTTCCCTTATAGGGCCGATACCCCAGCATTTT. The chain recombines TRBV12-3 or TRBV12-4 with TRBJ1-5; D ambiguous. The CDR3 consists of 14 residues. The ends were cut back, 4 bases at V and 10 bases at J, with 17 bases in the middle.

This clonotype was found many times. The rearrangement uses TRBV6-1 and TRBJ2-1, with 11 bases that match TRBD2. Trimming took 7 bases from V and 13 from J; bases not matched to a gene: 6. Germline values: CDR1 MNHNS, CDR2 SASEGT. This CDR3 has 12 amino acids. The CDR3: CASMPGLAEQFF. The CDR3 DNA reads TGTGCCAGCATGCCGGGACTAGCGGAACAGTTCTTC.